One and the same sample provided the 21 T cell receptor beta chains below, sequenced in a study of T cells in Graves' hyperthyroidism and ophthalmopathy (dated by TCRdb to the late 2010s). Libraries were prepared through multiplex PCR. Instrument used: Illumina HiSeq 2000. The TCR beta CDR3 regions were amplified from RNA transcripts. For the first round of RT-PCR on the TCR CDR3, the HTBI primer set was used together with the Qiagen OneStep RT-PCR kit. TCRdb took the public reads, trimmed them with fastp at Q25, ran MiXCR for clone calling and kept in-frame beta chains. Records with the same CDR3 protein are collapsed into one entry carrying the most frequent genes and DNA. The sample data list fewer than 700,000 distinct CDR3 sequences, and 15% to 20% of these were observed just once. Around 3.9% of the sample rests with the top ten. The specimen sequenced was blood. Receptors originate from a woman aged 25 to 39 with Graves' hyperthyroidism.

Of note for this clonotype: This CDR3 fails to terminate in the conserved phenylalanine or tryptophan, so it likely reflects a read error. The rearrangement uses TRBV19 and TRBJ2-1; 12 bases fit TRBD2. This CDR3 comprises 17 residues. V was pared by 0 bases and J by 4 bases, with 4 bases of the junction left unmatched. The V gene's germline CDR1 is LNHDA and CDR2 SQIVND (reference sequence). CDR3 coding DNA: TGTGCCAGTAGTATAGACCTGACTAGCGGGAGATACAATGAGCAGTTCCTC. It codes for CASSIDLTSGRYNEQFL.

As DNA, the CDR3 is TGTGCCAGCAGCGGCGAGGGGGATTGGAATGGCTACACCTTC. Translating it yields CASSGEGDWNGYTF. The V call is TRBV5-6, the J call TRBJ1-2; TRBD1 might be the D (6 bases). CDR1 and CDR2 from the germline V gene are SGHDT and YYEEEE. The CDR3 loop spans 14 amino acids. V shed 4 bases and J shed 6 bases, with 16 bases lying between them.

This clonotype was seen many times. The rearrangement uses TRBV11-3 and TRBJ1-1, with a tentative D call TRBD1 (5 bases). V gave up 3 bases and J gave up 3 bases, with 17 bases separating them. The length of the CDR3 is 16 residues. The germline CDR1 and CDR2 sequences are SGHNT and YENEEA. The DNA for the CDR3 is TGTGCCAGCAGCTTTAGAAGGGGAACGCGGGACACTGAAGCTTTCTTT. It translates to CASSFRRGTRDTEAFF.

The chain couples TRBV20-1 to TRBJ2-2; tentative D call: TRBD2 (5 bases). V was trimmed by 5 bases and J by 5 bases, leaving 12 bases between them. The length of the CDR3 is 13 residues. CDR1 is DFQATT and CDR2 is SNEGSKA in the germline V gene (reference sequence). The CDR3 region has the DNA TGCAGTGCTCTAGCCTTTCGGACCGGGGAGCTGTTTTTT. It yields the protein CSALAFRTGELFF.

This clonotype appeared many times. J is TRBJ2-7 and V is TRBV7-9; D unresolved. This CDR3 is built from 12 residues. With 2 bases removed from V and 4 bases from J, the gap between germline ends came to 6 bases. Looked up from germline, CDR1 is SEHNR and CDR2 is FQNEAQ (reference sequence). CDR3 coding DNA: TGTGCCAGCAGCTTAACGAATTACGAGCAGTACTTC. Its protein is CASSLTNYEQYF.

This chain's CDR3 is CASSYLTGSDGSPLHF. In DNA, the CDR3 is TGTGCCAGCAGTTACTTAACAGGGTCGGACGGTTCACCCCTCCACTTT. The chain carries TRBV6-5 and TRBJ1-6, with D possibly matching TRBD1 (6 bases). V was pared by 1 base and J by 9 bases, with 16 bases between. The CDR3 contains 16 residues. Germline lookup yields CDR1 MNHEY and CDR2 SVGAGI.

The chain recombines TRBV20-1 with TRBJ1-2; perhaps TRBD1 as D (6 bases). The germline V gene encodes CDR1 DFQATT and CDR2 SNEGSKA (reference sequence). The CDR3 spans 15 residues. V was trimmed by 0 bases and J by 4 bases, leaving 15 bases between them. The CDR3 DNA sequence: TGCAGTGCTAGAGATCTATCAGGGGAAACCTATGGCTACACCTTC. It specifies CSARDLSGETYGYTF.

The gene calls are TRBV20-1 and TRBJ2-2; D gene uncertain. V lost 1 base and J lost 7, with 10 bases in between. This CDR3 contains 13 residues. From germline, CDR1 is DFQATT and CDR2 SNEGSKA (reference sequence). DNA for the CDR3: TGCAGTGCTAGAGCCCGTAATGGCGGGGAGCTGTTTTTT. This translates into CSARARNGGELFF.

Note on this clonotype: A much larger clone sits a single nucleotide away, making a read error possible. The rearrangement uses TRBV28 and TRBJ2-3, with D unresolved. This CDR3 spans 13 amino acids. CDR1 and CDR2 from the germline V gene are MDHEN and SYDVKM. Trimming left V 5 bases short and J 8 bases short, with 14 bases between. The CDR3: CASSAYNRFTQYF. In DNA, the CDR3 is TGTGCCAGCAGTGCATACAACCGATTTACGCAGTATTTT.

This clonotype was observed a single time. V gene TRBV12-3 or TRBV12-4 combines with J gene TRBJ2-1, with a possible D match to TRBD2 (5 bases). V was pared by 2 bases and J by 2 bases, with 19 bases between. The CDR3 length is 18 residues. DNA of the CDR3: TGTGCCAGCAGTTTAAACTACCTGGCCGGAGGCACCTACAATGAGCAGTTCTTC. It translates to CASSLNYLAGGTYNEQFF.

This chain uses TRBV20-1 with TRBJ2-7, with TRBD1 matching over 10 bases. The CDR3 is 15 residues long. The germline V gene has CDR1 DFQATT and CDR2 SNEGSKA (reference sequence). V lost 6 bases to trimming and J lost 3 bases; unmatched junction nucleotides: 11. The CDR3: CSAPPGTGVGYEQYF. The CDR3 DNA reads as TGCAGTGCCCCCCCCGGGACAGGGGTAGGCTACGAGCAGTACTTC.

This clonotype was detected only a few times. J is TRBJ1-2 and V is TRBV12-5; D remains unclear. Trimming took off 7 bases at V and 2 bases at J, with 17 bases between the two ends. This CDR3 comprises 15 residues. Per germline, CDR1 LGHNT and CDR2 FRNRAP. The CDR3 is CASAPVGYENYGYTF. CDR3 nucleotide sequence: TGTGCTAGTGCCCCCGTCGGTTACGAGAACTATGGCTACACCTTC.

This clonotype was seen ten or more times. V and J are TRBV5-1 and TRBJ1-2; 7 nucleotides line up with TRBD1. Germline loops: CDR1 SGHRS, CDR2 YFSETQ. V was clipped by 3 bases and J by 3 bases; unmatched bases: 5. This CDR3 has 14 amino acids. CDR3 sequence: CASSSTGTDYGYTF. CDR3 in DNA: TGCGCCAGCAGCTCGACCGGGACAGACTATGGCTACACCTTC.

This chain joins TRBV5-4 and TRBJ2-7; 10 nucleotides align to TRBD2. Looked up from germline, CDR1 is SGHNT and CDR2 is YYREEE (reference sequence). Trimming removed 3 bases from V and 2 bases from J; junction bases left unmatched: 8. The CDR3 totals 16 residues. The DNA for the CDR3 is TGTGCCAGCAGCTCCACAGTCGGACTAGCGGCCTACGAGCAGTACTTC. Its protein product is CASSSTVGLAAYEQYF.

This clonotype was detected many times. This chain connects TRBV11-2 to TRBJ2-7; tentative D call: TRBD1 (6 bases). Germline V gene lookup returns CDR1 SGHAT and CDR2 FQNNGV. CDR3 size: 16 residues. Trimming removed 0 bases at V and 0 bases at J, with 12 bases between. DNA of the CDR3: TGTGCCAGCAGCTTAGATGGCACAGGGATCTCCTACGAGCAGTACTTC. This gives the protein CASSLDGTGISYEQYF.

This clonotype was counted ten times or more. J is TRBJ1-5 and V is TRBV28; D unresolved. CDR1 and CDR2 from the germline V gene are MDHEN and SYDVKM. The CDR3 length is 15 residues. Deletions cut 3 bases from V and 3 bases from J, with 12 bases between. CDR3 loop: CASSLTLAFNQPQHF. CDR3 coding DNA: TGTGCCAGCAGTTTGACACTGGCCTTCAATCAGCCCCAGCATTTT. Full variable domain (outside the CDR3, taken from reference TRBV28 and TRBJ1-5): DVKVTQSSRYLVKRTGEKVFLECVQDMDHENMFWYRQDPGLGLRLIYFSYDVKMKEKGDIPEGYSVSREKKERFSLILESASTNQTSMYLCASSLTLAFNQPQHFGDGTRLSIL.

The CDR3 coding sequence is TGTGCCAGCAGCCAAGGGGGGAATTTCGATGAGCAGTTCTTC. This encodes CASSQGGNFDEQFF. The chain is built from TRBV4-2 and TRBJ2-1, with D perhaps TRBD1 or TRBD2 (5 bases each). V gave up 1 base and J gave up 8 bases, with 12 bases separating them. There are 14 residues in the CDR3. Germline loops: CDR1 LGHNA, CDR2 YNFKEQ.

The chain recombines TRBV14 with TRBJ1-3; D possibly corresponds to TRBD1 (6 bases). This CDR3 is built from 16 residues. The V and J ends lost 4 bases and 0 bases respectively, with 13 bases between them. The germline gives CDR1 SGHDN, CDR2 FVKESK. CDR3 loop: CASSPYRVISGNTIYF. The CDR3 DNA reads as TGTGCCAGCAGCCCATACAGGGTGATCTCTGGAAACACCATATATTTT. Drawing the rest from reference TRBV14 and TRBJ1-3, the complete variable domain is EAGVTQFPSHSVIEKGQTVTLRCDPISGHDNLYWYRRVMGKEIKFLLHFVKESKQDESGMPNNRFLAERTGGTYSTLKVQPAELEDSGVYFCASSPYRVISGNTIYFGEGSWLTVV.

The chain uses TRBV27 and TRBJ2-7; no clear D. Germline V lookup: CDR1 MNHEY, CDR2 SMNVEV (reference sequence). The CDR3 is made up of 14 amino acids. Trimming removed 0 bases from V and 2 bases from J, with 8 bases in between. DNA for the CDR3: TGTGCCAGCAGTTTATCGATGAGGCCCTACGAGCAGTACTTC. Protein: CASSLSMRPYEQYF.

This clonotype was counted at least ten times. This chain links TRBV3-1 with TRBJ1-1; no definite D call. The CDR3 consists of 13 residues. V dropped 4 bases and J dropped 1 base, with 7 bases sitting between them. From germline, CDR1 is LGHDT and CDR2 YNNKEL (reference sequence). For the CDR3, the DNA is TGTGCCAGCAGCCGAGACCCGAACACTGAAGCTTTCTTT. It is translated as CASSRDPNTEAFF.

In its sample, this clonotype was seen many times. The V gene is TRBV4-3, the J gene TRBJ2-3, with 7 bases fitting TRBD2. Germline loops: CDR1 LGHNA, CDR2 YSLEER. This CDR3 has 15 residues. V was pared by 0 bases and J by 6 bases, with 6 bases of the junction left unmatched. The CDR3 is CASSQEGGRADTQYF. CDR3 nucleotides: TGCGCCAGCAGCCAAGAGGGAGGGAGGGCCGATACGCAGTATTTT.